The clone carrying this TCR beta chain was observed a handful of times. Germline V gives CDR1 SEHNR, CDR2 FQNEAQ (reference sequence). This CDR3 has 15 residues. V gave up 4 bases and J gave up 7 bases, with 20 bases separating them. Participants were aged 18 to 89 years, lived in about 26 US areas, and enrolled virtually. The method was immunoSEQ multiplex PCR; TCRdb's version includes in-frame clones alone and lacks a portion of them. Of 450,000 to 500,000 clones listed, 87% were seen once; the top ten hold 0.7%. The sample originates from a study of blood T cell repertoires in COVID-19. Study at large: The samples span acute and convalescent COVID-19 from the United States, Italy and Spain. PBMCs, B-cell-depleted T cells, or T cells were the source of the cDNA or gDNA that made up the material.

This receptor was identified in a woman younger than 30 who had recovered from COVID-19. This rearrangement joins TRBV7-9 to TRBJ2-7; possible D gene TRBD1, 5 bases. Input material: PBMCs or T cells enriched from blood (not recorded which). As DNA, the CDR3 is TGTGCCAGCAGCTACTTTTCGTTCAGTCCAGGGGAGCAGTACTTC. This gives the protein CASSYFSFSPGEQYF.